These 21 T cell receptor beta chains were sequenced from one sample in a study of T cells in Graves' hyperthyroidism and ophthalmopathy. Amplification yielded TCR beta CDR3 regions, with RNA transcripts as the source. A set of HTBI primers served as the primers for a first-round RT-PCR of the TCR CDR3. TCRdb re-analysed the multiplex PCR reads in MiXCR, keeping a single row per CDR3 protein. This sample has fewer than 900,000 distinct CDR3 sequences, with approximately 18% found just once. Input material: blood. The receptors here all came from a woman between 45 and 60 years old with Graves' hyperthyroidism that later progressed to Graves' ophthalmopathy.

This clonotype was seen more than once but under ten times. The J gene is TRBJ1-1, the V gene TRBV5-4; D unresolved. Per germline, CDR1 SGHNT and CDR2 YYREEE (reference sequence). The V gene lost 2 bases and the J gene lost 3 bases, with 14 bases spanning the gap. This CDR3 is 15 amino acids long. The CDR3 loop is CASSLPLRGYTEAFF. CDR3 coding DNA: TGTGCCAGCAGCTTACCCCTCCGGGGTTACACTGAAGCTTTCTTT.

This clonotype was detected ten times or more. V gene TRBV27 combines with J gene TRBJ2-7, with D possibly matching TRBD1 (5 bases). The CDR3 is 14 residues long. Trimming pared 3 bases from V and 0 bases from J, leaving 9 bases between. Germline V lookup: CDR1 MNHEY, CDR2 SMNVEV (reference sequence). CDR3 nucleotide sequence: TGTGCCAGCAGTTTCTTAGACAGCTCCTACGAGCAGTACTTC. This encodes CASSFLDSSYEQYF.

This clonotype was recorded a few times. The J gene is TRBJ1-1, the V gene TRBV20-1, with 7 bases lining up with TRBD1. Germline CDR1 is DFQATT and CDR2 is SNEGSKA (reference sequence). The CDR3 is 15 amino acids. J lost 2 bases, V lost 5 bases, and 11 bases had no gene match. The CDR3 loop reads CSAHNPGQLNTEAFF. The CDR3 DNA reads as TGCAGTGCTCATAATCCGGGACAGCTCAACACTGAAGCTTTCTTT.

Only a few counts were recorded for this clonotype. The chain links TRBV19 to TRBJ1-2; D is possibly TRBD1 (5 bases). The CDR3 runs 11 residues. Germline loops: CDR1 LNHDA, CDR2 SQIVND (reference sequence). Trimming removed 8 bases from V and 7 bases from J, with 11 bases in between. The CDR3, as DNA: TGTGCCAGTCGGGGGTACAGTGGCTACACCTTC. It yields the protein CASRGYSGYTF.

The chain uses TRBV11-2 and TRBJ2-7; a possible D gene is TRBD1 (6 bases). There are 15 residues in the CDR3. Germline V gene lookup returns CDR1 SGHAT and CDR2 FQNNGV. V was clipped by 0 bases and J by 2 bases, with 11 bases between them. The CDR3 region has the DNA TGTGCCAGCAGCTTAGACAGGGGACCGACCTACGAGCAGTACTTC. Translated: CASSLDRGPTYEQYF.

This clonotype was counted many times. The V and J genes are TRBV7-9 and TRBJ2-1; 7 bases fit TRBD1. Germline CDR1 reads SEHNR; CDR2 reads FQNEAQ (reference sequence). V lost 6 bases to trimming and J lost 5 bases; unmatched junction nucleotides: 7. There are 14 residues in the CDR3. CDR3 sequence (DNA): TGTGCCAGCAGTCGGGGACAGCCGGACAATGAGCAGTTCTTC. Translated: CASSRGQPDNEQFF.

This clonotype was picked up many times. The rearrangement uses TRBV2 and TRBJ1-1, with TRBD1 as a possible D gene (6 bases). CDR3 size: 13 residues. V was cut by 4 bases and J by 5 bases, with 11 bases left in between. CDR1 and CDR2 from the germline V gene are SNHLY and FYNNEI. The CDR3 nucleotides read TGTGCCAGCAGTGTACAGGGTTATACTGAAGCTTTCTTT. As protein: CASSVQGYTEAFF.

CDR3 nucleotides: TGTGCCAGCAGCTTAGAGGACAGTACCACAGATACGCAGTATTTT. This encodes CASSLEDSTTDTQYF. The chain couples TRBV11-3 to TRBJ2-3, with D possibly matching TRBD1 (6 bases). Looked up from germline, CDR1 is SGHNT and CDR2 is YENEEA. The CDR3 runs 15 residues. V dropped 0 bases and J dropped 2 bases, with 9 bases sitting between them.

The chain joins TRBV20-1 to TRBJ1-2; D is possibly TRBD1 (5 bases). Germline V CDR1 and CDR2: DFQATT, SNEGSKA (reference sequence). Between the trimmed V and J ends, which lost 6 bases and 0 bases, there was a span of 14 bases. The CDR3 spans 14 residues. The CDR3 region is CSAQVGASNYGYTF. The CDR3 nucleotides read TGCAGTGCCCAGGTCGGGGCGTCTAACTATGGCTACACCTTC.

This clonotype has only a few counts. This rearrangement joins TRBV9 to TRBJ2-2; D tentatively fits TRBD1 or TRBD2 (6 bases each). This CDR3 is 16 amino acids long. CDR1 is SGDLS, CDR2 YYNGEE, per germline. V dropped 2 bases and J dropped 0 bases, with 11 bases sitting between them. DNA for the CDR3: TGTGCCAGCAGCGTGGTCGGGGGCACGAACACCGGGGAGCTGTTTTTT. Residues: CASSVVGGTNTGELFF. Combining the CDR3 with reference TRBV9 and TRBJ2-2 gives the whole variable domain DSGVTQTPKHLITATGQRVTLRCSPRSGDLSVYWYQQSLDQGLQFLIQYYNGEERAKGNILERFSAQQFPDLHSELNLSSLELGDSALYFCASSVVGGTNTGELFFGEGSRLTVL.

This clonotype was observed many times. Written as DNA, the CDR3 is TGCAGTGCTAGTGGGGACAGTAATTCACCCCTCCACTTT. Translating it yields CSASGDSNSPLHF. The chain combines TRBV20-1 with TRBJ1-6; 7 nucleotides agree with TRBD1. Per germline, CDR1 DFQATT and CDR2 SNEGSKA (reference sequence). The trim removed 3 bases at V and 6 bases at J, leaving 2 bases unmatched. This CDR3 has 13 residues.

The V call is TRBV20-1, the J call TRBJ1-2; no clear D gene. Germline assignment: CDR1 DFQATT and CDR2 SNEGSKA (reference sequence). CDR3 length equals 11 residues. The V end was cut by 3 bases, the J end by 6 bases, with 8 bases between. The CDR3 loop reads CSARTPNGYTF. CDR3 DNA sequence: TGCAGTGCTAGGACACCGAATGGCTACACCTTC.

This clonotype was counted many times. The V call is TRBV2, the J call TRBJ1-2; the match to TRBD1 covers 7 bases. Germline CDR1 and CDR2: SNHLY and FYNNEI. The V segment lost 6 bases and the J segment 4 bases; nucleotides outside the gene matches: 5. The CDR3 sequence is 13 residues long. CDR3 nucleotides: TGTGCCAGCAGCGGGACAGCTTTCTATGGCTACACCTTC. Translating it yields CASSGTAFYGYTF.

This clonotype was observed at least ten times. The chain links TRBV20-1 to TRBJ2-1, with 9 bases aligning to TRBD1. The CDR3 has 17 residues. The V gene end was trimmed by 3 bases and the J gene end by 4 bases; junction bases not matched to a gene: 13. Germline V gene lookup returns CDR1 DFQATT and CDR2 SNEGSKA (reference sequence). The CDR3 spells CSASLLSGTGRYNEQFF. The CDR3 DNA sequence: TGCAGTGCTAGCTTGTTATCCGGGACAGGGCGATACAATGAGCAGTTCTTC.

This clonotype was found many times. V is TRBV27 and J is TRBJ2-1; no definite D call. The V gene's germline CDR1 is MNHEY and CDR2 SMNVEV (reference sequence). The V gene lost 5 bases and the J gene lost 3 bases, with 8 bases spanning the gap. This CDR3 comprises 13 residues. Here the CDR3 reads CASSLPNYNEQFF. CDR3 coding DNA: TGTGCCAGCAGTCTTCCAAACTACAATGAGCAGTTCTTC.

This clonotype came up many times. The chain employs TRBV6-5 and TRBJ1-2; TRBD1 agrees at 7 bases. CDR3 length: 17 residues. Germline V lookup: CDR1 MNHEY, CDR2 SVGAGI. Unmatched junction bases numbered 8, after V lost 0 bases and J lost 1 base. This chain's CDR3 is CASSYSTGTADNYGYTF. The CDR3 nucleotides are TGTGCCAGCAGTTACTCCACCGGGACAGCAGATAACTATGGCTACACCTTC.

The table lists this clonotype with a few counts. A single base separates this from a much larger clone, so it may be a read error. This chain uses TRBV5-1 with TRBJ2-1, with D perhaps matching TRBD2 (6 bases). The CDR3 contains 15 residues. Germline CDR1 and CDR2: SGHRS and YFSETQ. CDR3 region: CANSVWGGSYNEQFF. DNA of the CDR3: TGCGCCAACAGCGTGTGGGGAGGCTCCTACAATGAGCAGTTCTTC.

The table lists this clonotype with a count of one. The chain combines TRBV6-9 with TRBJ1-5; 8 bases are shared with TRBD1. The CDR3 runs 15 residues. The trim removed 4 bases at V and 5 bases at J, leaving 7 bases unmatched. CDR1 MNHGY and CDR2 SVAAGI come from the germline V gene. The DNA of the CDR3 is TGTGCCAGCAGTTTAGGACAGGGCATCTATCAGCCCCAGCATTTT. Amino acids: CASSLGQGIYQPQHF.

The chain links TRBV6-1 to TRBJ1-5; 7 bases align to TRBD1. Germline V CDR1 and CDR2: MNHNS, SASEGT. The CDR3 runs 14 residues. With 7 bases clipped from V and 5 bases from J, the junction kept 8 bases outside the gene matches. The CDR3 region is CASNWDSFDQPQHF. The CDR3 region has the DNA TGTGCCAGCAACTGGGACAGCTTCGATCAGCCCCAGCATTTT.

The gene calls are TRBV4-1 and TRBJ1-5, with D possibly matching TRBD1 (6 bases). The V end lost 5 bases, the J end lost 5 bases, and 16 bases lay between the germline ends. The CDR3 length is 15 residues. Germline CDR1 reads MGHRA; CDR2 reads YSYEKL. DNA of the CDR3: TGCGCCAGCAGCTCGCATTTACAGGGATATCAGCCCCAGCATTTT. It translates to CASSSHLQGYQPQHF.

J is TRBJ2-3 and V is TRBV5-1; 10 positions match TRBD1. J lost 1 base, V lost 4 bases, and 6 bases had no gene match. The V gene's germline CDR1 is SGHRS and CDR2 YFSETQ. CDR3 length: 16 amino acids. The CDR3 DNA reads TGCGCCAGCAGCCCAGGACAGGGGGGCCGCACAGATACGCAGTATTTT. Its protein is CASSPGQGGRTDTQYF. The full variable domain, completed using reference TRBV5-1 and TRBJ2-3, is KAGVTQTPRYLIKTRGQQVTLSCSPISGHRSVSWYQQTPGQGLQFLFEYFSETQRNKGNFPGRFSGRQFSNSRSEMNVSTLELGDSALYLCASSPGQGGRTDTQYFGPGTRLTVL.